Described below is a single TCR beta chain sequence and its context. Its antigen is not known. This specimen belongs to a study of response to subunit inactivated influenza vaccine. TCRdb called the RT-PCR reads again in MiXCR, with one record for every CDR3 protein. Of hundreds of thousands of distinct CDR3 sequences listed, 14% are singletons. Unmatched junction bases numbered 10, after V lost 8 bases and J lost 14 bases. This CDR3 comprises 13 residues. Per the germline V gene, CDR1 is SQVTM and CDR2 is ANQGSEA. Study findings and constraints: The authors proposed limited new T cell recruitment per seasonal influenza vaccination.

The sample was PBMCs from blood, taken approximately 15 days before vaccination. This receptor was obtained from a man aged 50 or older who received an inactivated influenza vaccine. The chain links TRBV29-1 to TRBJ2-1, with TRBD2 identical over 15 bases. In DNA form, the CDR3 reads TGCAGCTCCCCGGGACTAGCGGGGGGTAGGGAGTTCTTC. It yields the protein CSSPGLAGGREFF.